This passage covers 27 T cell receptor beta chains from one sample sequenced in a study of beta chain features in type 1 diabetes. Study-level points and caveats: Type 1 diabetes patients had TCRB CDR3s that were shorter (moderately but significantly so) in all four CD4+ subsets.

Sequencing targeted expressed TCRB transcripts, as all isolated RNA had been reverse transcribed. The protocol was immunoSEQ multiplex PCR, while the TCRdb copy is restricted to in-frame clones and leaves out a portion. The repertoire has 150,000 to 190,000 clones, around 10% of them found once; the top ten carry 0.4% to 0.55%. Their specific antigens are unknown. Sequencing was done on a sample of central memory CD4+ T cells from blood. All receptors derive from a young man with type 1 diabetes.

CDR3 sequence reads: CASGLSGTYEQYF. CDR3 coding DNA: TGCGCCAGCGGATTATCGGGAACCTACGAGCAGTACTTC. This chain connects TRBV5-1 to TRBJ2-7; possible D gene TRBD2, 5 bases. The germline gives CDR1 SGHRS, CDR2 YFSETQ. V lost 7 bases and J 2 bases, leaving 13 bases between the germline ends. This CDR3 contains 13 residues. Together with reference TRBV5-1 and TRBJ2-7, the CDR3 gives the full variable domain: KAGVTQTPRYLIKTRGQQVTLSCSPISGHRSVSWYQQTPGQGLQFLFEYFSETQRNKGNFPGRFSGRQFSNSRSEMNVSTLELGDSALYLCASGLSGTYEQYFGPGTRLTVT.

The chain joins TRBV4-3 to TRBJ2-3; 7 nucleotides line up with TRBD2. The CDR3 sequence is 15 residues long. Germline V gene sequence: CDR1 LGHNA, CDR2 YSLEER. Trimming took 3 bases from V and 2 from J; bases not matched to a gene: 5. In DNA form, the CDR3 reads TGCGCCAGCAGCCAGGGCCTAGCGGCCACAGATACGCAGTATTTT. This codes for CASSQGLAATDTQYF.

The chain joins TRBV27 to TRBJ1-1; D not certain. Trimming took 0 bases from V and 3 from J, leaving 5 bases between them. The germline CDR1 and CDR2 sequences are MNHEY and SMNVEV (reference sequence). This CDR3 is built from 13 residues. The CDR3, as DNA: TGTGCCAGCAGTTTATCCCCCTACACTGAAGCTTTCTTT. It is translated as CASSLSPYTEAFF.

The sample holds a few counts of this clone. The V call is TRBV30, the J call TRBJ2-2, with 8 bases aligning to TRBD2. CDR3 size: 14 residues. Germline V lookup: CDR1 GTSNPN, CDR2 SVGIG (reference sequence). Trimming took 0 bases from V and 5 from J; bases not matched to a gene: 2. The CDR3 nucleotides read TGTGCCTGGAGTGTAGGCGGGAGGACCGGGGAGCTGTTTTTT. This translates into CAWSVGGRTGELFF. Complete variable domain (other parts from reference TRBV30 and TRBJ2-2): SQTIHQWPATLVQPVGSPLSLECTVEGTSNPNLYWYRQAAGRGLQLLFYSVGIGQISSEVPQNLSASRPQDRQFILSSKKLLLSDSGFYLCAWSVGGRTGELFFGEGSRLTVL.

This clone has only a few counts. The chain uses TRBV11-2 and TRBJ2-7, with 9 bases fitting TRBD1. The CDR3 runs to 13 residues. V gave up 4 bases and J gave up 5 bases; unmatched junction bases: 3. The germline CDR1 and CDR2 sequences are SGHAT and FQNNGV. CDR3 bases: TGTGCCAGCAGCTCGGACAGGGGTCACGAGCAGTACTTC. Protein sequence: CASSSDRGHEQYF.

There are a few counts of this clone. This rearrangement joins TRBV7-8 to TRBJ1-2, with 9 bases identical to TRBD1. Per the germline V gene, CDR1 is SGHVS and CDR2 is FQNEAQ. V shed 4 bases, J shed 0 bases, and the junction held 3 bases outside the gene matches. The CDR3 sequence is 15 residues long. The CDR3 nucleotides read TGTGCCAGCAGCTGGGGGACAGGGTCTAACTATGGCTACACCTTC. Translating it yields CASSWGTGSNYGYTF.

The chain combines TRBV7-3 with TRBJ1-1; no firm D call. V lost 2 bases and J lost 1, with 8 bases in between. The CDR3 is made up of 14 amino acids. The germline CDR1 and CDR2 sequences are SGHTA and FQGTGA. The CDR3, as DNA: TGTGCCAGCAGCTTAGGTCAACAGAACACTGAAGCTTTCTTT. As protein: CASSLGQQNTEAFF.

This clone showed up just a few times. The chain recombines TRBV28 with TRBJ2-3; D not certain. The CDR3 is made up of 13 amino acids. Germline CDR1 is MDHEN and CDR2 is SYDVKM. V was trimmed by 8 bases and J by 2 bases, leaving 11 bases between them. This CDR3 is CASGDPTTDTQYF. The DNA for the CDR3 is TGTGCCAGCGGAGACCCAACCACAGATACGCAGTATTTT.

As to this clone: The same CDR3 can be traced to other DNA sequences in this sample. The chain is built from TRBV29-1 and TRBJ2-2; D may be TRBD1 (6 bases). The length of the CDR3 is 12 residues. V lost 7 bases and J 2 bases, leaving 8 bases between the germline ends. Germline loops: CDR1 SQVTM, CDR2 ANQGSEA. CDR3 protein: CSAGVNTGELFF. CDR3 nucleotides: TGCAGCGCAGGGGTCAACACCGGGGAGCTGTTTTTT.

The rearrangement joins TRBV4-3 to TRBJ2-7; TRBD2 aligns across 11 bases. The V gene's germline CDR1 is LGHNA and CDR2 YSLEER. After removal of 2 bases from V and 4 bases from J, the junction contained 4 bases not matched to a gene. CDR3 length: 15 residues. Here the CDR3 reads CASSQKIAGGYEQYF. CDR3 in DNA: TGCGCCAGCAGCCAAAAGATAGCGGGGGGGTACGAGCAGTACTTC.

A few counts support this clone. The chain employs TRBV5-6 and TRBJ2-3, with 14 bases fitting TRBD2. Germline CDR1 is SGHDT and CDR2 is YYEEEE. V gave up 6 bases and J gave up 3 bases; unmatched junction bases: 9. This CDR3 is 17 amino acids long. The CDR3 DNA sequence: TGTGCCAGCACCCCGGGACTAGCGGGAGCTTCTACAGATACGCAGTATTTT. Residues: CASTPGLAGASTDTQYF. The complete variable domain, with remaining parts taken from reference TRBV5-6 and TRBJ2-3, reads DAGVTQSPTHLIKTRGQQVTLRCSPKSGHDTVSWYQQALGQGPQFIFQYYEEEERQRGNFPDRFSGHQFPNYSSELNVNALLLGDSALYLCASTPGLAGASTDTQYFGPGTRLTVL.

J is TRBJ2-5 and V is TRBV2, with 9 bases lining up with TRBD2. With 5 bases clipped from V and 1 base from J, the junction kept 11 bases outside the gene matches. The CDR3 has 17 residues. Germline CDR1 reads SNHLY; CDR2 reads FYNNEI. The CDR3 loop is CASSKGRPTSGQETQYF. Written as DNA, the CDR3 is TGTGCCAGCAGTAAAGGGCGGCCGACTAGCGGCCAAGAGACCCAGTACTTC.

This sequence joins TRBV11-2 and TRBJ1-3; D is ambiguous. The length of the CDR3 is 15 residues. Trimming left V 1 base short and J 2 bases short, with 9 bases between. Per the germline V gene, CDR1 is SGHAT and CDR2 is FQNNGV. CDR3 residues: CASSLARSPGNTIYF. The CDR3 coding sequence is TGTGCCAGCAGCTTAGCCCGGTCCCCTGGAAACACCATATATTTT. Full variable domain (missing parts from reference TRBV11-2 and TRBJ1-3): EAGVAQSPRYKIIEKRQSVAFWCNPISGHATLYWYQQILGQGPKLLIQFQNNGVVDDSQLPKDRFSAERLKGVDSTLKIQPAKLEDSAVYLCASSLARSPGNTIYFGEGSWLTVV.

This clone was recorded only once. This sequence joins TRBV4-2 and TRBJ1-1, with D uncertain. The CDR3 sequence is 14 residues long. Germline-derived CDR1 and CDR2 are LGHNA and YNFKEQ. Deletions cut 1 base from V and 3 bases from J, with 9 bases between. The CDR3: CASSQVGGHTEAFF. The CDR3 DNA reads TGTGCCAGCAGCCAAGTGGGAGGTCACACTGAAGCTTTCTTT.

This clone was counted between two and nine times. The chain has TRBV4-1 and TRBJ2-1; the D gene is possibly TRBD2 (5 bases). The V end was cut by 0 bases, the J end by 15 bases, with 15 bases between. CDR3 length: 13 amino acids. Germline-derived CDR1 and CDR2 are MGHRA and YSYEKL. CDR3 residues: CASSQDVGEGPFF. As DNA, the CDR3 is TGCGCCAGCAGCCAAGATGTCGGGGAAGGACCGTTCTTC.

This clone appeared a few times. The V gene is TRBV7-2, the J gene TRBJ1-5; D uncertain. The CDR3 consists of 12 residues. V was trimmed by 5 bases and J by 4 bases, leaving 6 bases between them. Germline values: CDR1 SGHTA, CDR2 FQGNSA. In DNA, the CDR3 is TGTGCCAGCAGCGTGCGAAATCAGCCCCAGCATTTT. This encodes CASSVRNQPQHF.

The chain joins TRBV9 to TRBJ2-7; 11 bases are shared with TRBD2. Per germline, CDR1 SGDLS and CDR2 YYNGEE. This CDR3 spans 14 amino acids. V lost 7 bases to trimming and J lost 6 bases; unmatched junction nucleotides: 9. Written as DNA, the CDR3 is TGTGCCAGCGGGGATCCTAGCGGGGGGAGCGAGCAGTACTTC. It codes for CASGDPSGGSEQYF.

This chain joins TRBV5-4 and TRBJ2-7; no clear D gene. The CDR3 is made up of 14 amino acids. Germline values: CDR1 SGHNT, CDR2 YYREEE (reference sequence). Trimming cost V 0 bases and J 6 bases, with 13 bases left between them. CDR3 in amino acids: CASSLGDSIGEQYF. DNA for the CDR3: TGTGCCAGCAGCTTGGGCGACTCCATCGGCGAGCAGTACTTC.

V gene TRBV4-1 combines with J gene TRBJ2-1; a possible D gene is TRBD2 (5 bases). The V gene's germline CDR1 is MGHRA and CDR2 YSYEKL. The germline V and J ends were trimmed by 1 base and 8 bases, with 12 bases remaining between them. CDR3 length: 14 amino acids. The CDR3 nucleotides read TGCGCCAGCAGCCAAGTTGGTTGGGAGTATGAGCAGTTCTTC. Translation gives CASSQVGWEYEQFF.

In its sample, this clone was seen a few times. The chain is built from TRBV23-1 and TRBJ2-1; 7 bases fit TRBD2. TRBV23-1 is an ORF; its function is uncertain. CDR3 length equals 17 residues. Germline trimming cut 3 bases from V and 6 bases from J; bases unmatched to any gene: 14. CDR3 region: CASSHRTRTRVGNEQFF. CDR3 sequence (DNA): TGCGCCAGCAGTCATAGGACTAGGACTAGAGTCGGCAATGAGCAGTTCTTC.

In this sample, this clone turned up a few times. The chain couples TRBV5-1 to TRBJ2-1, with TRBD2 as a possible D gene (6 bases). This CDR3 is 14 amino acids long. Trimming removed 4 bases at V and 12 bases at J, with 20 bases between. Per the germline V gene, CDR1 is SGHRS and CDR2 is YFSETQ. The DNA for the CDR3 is TGCGCCAGCAGCCCAGGGCCGACGGGGGATGCGCAGTTCTTC. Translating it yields CASSPGPTGDAQFF.

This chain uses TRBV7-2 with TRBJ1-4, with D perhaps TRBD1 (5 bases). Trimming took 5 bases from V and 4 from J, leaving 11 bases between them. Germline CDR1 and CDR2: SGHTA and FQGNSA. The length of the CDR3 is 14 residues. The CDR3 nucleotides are TGTGCCAGCAGCGCAACAGGCCGTAATGAAAAACTGTTTTTT. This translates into CASSATGRNEKLFF.

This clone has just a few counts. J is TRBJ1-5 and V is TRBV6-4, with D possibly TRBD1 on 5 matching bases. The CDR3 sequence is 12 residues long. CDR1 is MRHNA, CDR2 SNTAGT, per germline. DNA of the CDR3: TGTGTATCGGTGGGGGGGGATCAGCCCCAGCATTTT. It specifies CVSVGGDQPQHF.

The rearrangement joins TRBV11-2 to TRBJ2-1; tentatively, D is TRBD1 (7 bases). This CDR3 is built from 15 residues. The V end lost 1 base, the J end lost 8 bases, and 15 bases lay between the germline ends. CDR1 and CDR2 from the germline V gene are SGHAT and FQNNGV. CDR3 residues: CASSLVGGQVHEQFF. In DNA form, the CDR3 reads TGTGCCAGCAGCTTAGTGGGAGGACAGGTCCATGAGCAGTTCTTC. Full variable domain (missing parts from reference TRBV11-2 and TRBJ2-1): EAGVAQSPRYKIIEKRQSVAFWCNPISGHATLYWYQQILGQGPKLLIQFQNNGVVDDSQLPKDRFSAERLKGVDSTLKIQPAKLEDSAVYLCASSLVGGQVHEQFFGPGTRLTVL.

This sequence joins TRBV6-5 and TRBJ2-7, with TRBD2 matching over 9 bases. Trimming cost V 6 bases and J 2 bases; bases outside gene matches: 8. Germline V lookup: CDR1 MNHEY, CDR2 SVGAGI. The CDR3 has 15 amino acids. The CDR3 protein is CASRPSSGVAYEQYF. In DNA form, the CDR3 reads TGTGCCAGCAGGCCCTCTAGCGGGGTGGCCTACGAGCAGTACTTC.

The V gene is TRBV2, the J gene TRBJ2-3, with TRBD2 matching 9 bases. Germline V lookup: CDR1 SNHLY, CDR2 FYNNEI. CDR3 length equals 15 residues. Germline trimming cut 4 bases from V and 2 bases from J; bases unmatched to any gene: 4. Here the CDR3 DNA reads TGTGCCAGCAGTGGCCTAGCGGGGATCACAGATACGCAGTATTTT. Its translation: CASSGLAGITDTQYF.

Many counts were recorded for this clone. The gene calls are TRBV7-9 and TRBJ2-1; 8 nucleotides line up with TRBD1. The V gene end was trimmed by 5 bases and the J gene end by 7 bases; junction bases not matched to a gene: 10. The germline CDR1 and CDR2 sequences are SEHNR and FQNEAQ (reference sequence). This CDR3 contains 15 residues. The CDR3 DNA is TGTGCCAGCAGCCGTCTGGCAGGGGGCTATAATGAGCAGTTCTTC. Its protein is CASSRLAGGYNEQFF.